Detailed here is one T cell receptor (beta chain). The data belong to a study of T cell changes during pregnancy in multiple sclerosis. Clones were read by immunoSEQ multiplex PCR, and TCRdb kept only the in-frame ones, dropping some. The sample includes tens of thousands of clones, around 90% of them seen just once. Germline values: CDR1 SGHAT, CDR2 FQNNGV. After removal of 5 bases from V and 3 bases from J, the junction contained 7 bases not matched to a gene. This CDR3 is built from 15 residues. The sample in question was CD8+ T cells from peripheral blood mononuclear cells, obtained before pregnancy. The sequence came from a female donor with multiple sclerosis, enrolled in a pregnancy study. V usage is TRBV11-2 and J usage is TRBJ2-1, with 7 bases fitting TRBD1. This CDR3 reads CASSRLTGDYNEQFF. The CDR3 DNA reads TGTGCCAGCAGCCGCCTAACAGGGGACTACAATGAGCAGTTCTTC. The variable domain in full, completed from reference TRBV11-2 and TRBJ2-1, reads EAGVAQSPRYKIIEKRQSVAFWCNPISGHATLYWYQQILGQGPKLLIQFQNNGVVDDSQLPKDRFSAERLKGVDSTLKIQPAKLEDSAVYLCASSRLTGDYNEQFFGPGTRLTVL.